This T cell receptor beta chain is from a study of shared clonotypes between healthy human individuals. Naive CD8 cells were CD45RO-negative, positively selected for CCR7, excluding terminally differentiated effector memory CD45RA+ cells. The CDR3 extends over 13 amino acids. Germline CDR1 MNHEY, CDR2 SMNVEV (reference sequence). The ends were cut back, 4 bases at V and 2 bases at J, with 9 bases in the middle. Produced via immunoSEQ multiplex PCR; TCRdb's table is partial and in-frame only. The table includes approximately 2,000,000 clones, 80% to 95% detected once. As regards this clone: Additional DNA sequences in this sample encode the identical CDR3.

This TCR came from a man aged 18 to 30 in good health. Some clones in this sample may be carry-over from other donors' samples. The chain employs TRBV27 and TRBJ2-7; tentatively, D is TRBD1 (5 bases). Sequenced input: naive CD8+ T cells from PBMCs. This chain's CDR3 is CASSSGSTYEQYF. CDR3 nucleotides: TGTGCCAGCAGTTCAGGGTCGACCTACGAGCAGTACTTC.